This T cell receptor beta chain was retrieved from a study of blood T cell repertoires in COVID-19. Sequencing was performed with immunoSEQ multiplex PCR; in TCRdb, only in-frame clones are kept and a portion is missing. The sample records under 300,000 clones, 88% being singletons. The CDR3 consists of 16 residues. V was clipped by 2 bases and J by 6 bases; unmatched bases: 10. Germline assignment: CDR1 SGHRS and CDR2 YFSETQ. The TCR originated in a woman between 40 and 50 years old with acute COVID-19. Specimen: PBMCs or T cells enriched from blood (not recorded which). The rearrangement links TRBV5-1 to TRBJ2-2; 7 bases align to TRBD2. This CDR3 is CASSFTGLVIAGELFF. DNA of the CDR3: TGCGCCAGCAGCTTCACCGGACTAGTTATCGCCGGGGAGCTGTTTTTT.